The sequence of this T cell receptor beta chain was determined in a study of vaccination and CD4 T cells after COVID-19. Across the whole study: Stimulation of the cells used overlapping spike peptide pools from SARS-CoV-2 and from the common cold coronaviruses HCoV-NL63, HCoV-OC43 and HCoV-229E.

Regarding treatment: approximately 9-day PBMC culture with coronavirus spike peptide pools or control peptides (ViraFEST assay). The unexposed donor provided CD4+ T cells, which were taken before the COVID-19 pandemic (2011-2018). Concerning this clonotype: As yet, its antigen is unknown.

This CDR3 contains 14 residues. J was trimmed by 6 bases and V by 5 bases; bases with no gene match: 9. Germline CDR1 reads MNHNS; CDR2 reads SASEGT. The Oncomine TCR Beta short-read assay was applied to DNA of cultured CD4+ T cells. TCRdb ran MiXCR on the PCR reads and lists one entry per CDR3 protein. The table shows more than 6,500 distinct CDR3 sequences, with about 36% occurring only once. Sequenced: CD4+ T cells from blood, cultured in vitro. The receptor comes from a human donor in good health. The chain has TRBV6-1 and TRBJ1-2, with 7 bases fitting TRBD1. CDR3 residues: CASSLETGMDGYTF. The CDR3 region has the DNA TGTGCCAGCAGTCTGGAGACAGGGATGGATGGCTACACCTTC.